Detailed here is one TCR beta chain. Its target is not known. Researchers used the Oncomine TCR Beta short-read assay to sequence DNA from cultured CD4+ T cells. Extraction of genomic DNA was performed on cultured CD4+ T cells. TCRdb fed the PCR reads into MiXCR, producing one record per CDR3 protein. Of 11,000 or so distinct CDR3 sequences listed, about 54% are singletons. The source of the sample is a study of vaccination and CD4 T cells after COVID-19. This CDR3 has 14 amino acids. Between the trimmed V and J ends, which lost 0 bases and 1 base, there was a span of 9 bases. The germline V gene encodes CDR1 DFQATT and CDR2 SNEGSKA (reference sequence). This sample's treatment: 10-day PBMC culture with coronavirus spike peptide pools or control peptides (ViraFEST assay). Study-wide results and caveats: Spike mono-reactivity was shown by 304 of 307 vaccine-specific clones in convalescent patients.

The sequenced material came from CD4+ T cells from blood, cultured in vitro. The receptor's source is a human donor who had recovered from COVID-19. This chain uses TRBV20-1 with TRBJ1-1; D call uncertain. CDR3 sequence reads: CSARDPKGNTEAFF. As DNA, the CDR3 is TGCAGTGCTAGAGATCCCAAAGGGAACACTGAAGCTTTCTTT.